These T cell receptor beta chains were read from a single sample in a study of blood T cell repertoires in COVID-19. Assay used: immunoSEQ multiplex PCR; TCRdb lists only in-frame clones, some missing. This sample carries more than 200,000 clones, over 75% of them seen once, and the ten largest clones take 2.1%. The source material was peripheral blood. These receptors all come from a woman aged 40 to 55 who had recovered from COVID-19. CDR3s include the opening cysteine and the closing phenylalanine or tryptophan. A D gene is named only where the DNA matches it firmly. Size tells how often a clone was seen (once, few, many) or the class of an expanded clone, and some rows leave it out.

D | J | length | V | size | CDR3 | DNA
TRBD1 | TRBJ2-7 | 14 | TRBV27 | . | CASSPDRDLYEQYF | TGTGCCAGCAGTCCCGACAGGGATCTATACGAGCAGTACTTC
. | TRBJ2-2 | 16 | TRBV9 | . | CASSVASGTGTGELFF | TGTGCCAGCAGCGTAGCGTCGGGGACTGGCACCGGGGAGCTGTTTTTT
TRBD2 | TRBJ2-4 | 17 | TRBV5-4 | once | CASSVGLAGIAKNIQYF | TGTGCCAGCAGCGTGGGACTAGCGGGAATAGCCAAAAACATTCAGTACTTC
. | TRBJ2-7 | 13 | TRBV9 | . | CASSVDGTQKQYF | TGTGCCAGCAGCGTAGATGGGACTCAAAAGCAGTACTTC
TRBD1 | TRBJ2-1 | 16 | TRBV28 | . | CASSSGQAWGYNEQFF | TGTGCCAGCAGTTCGGGACAGGCCTGGGGGTACAATGAGCAGTTCTTC
TRBD1 | TRBJ2-3 | 14 | TRBV19 | . | CASSLTGGADTQYF | TGTGCCAGTAGTTTGACAGGGGGCGCGGATACGCAGTATTTT
TRBD1 | TRBJ1-2 | 15 | TRBV6-4 | . | CASSDFAGTGSGYTF | TGTGCCAGCAGTGACTTTGCCGGGACAGGGTCTGGCTACACCTTC
TRBD1 | TRBJ2-7 | 11 | TRBV20-1 | . | CSLGQYYEQYF | TGCAGTCTGGGACAGTACTACGAGCAGTACTTC
TRBD1 | TRBJ1-1 | 13 | TRBV6-4 | . | CASKTSGTAEAFF | TGTGCCAGCAAGACATCCGGGACAGCTGAAGCTTTCTTT
. | TRBJ2-7 | 14 | TRBV18 | few | CASSPRMAGGEQYF | TGTGCCAGCTCACCCCGGATGGCGGGCGGCGAGCAGTACTTC